Below, one TCR beta chain is given with its context. Antigen: not known. This CDR3 is missing its conserved last phenylalanine or tryptophan, likely due to a read error. It is unclear where the CDR3 begins or ends on the DNA, so no DNA is shown, and the CDR3 is as TCRdb lists it. This specimen comes from a study of T cells in Graves' hyperthyroidism and ophthalmopathy. Whole-study findings and limits: Most clonotypes expanded in the thyroid (above 0.001) were also present in blood.

A lack of ophthalmopathy progression within 18 months defined stable Graves' hyperthyroidism. Aged 18 to 65, the patients had hyperthyroidism that was newly diagnosed and had lasted under 2 months. Reasons for excluding patients were uncontrolled infection, other autoimmune disease, pregnancy or lactation. RNA transcripts provided the source from which TCR beta CDR3 regions were amplified. The HTBI set primed first-round TCR CDR3 RT-PCR. Via MiXCR, TCRdb re-called the multiplex PCR reads, giving one row per CDR3 protein. This sample has hundreds of thousands of distinct CDR3 sequences; more than 45% occur once, and the top ten carry nearly 8.5%. The TCR comes from a woman under 30 with Graves' hyperthyroidism. Material for sequencing was peripheral blood or thyroid tissue (not recorded which).

The CDR3 protein is CATSFSPT. J is TRBJ1-5 and V is TRBV15. The CDR3 length equals 8 residues, ends included. Germline values: CDR1 LNHNV, CDR2 YYDKDF (reference sequence).